The 20 T cell receptor beta chains below were found in one sample sequenced in a study of TIL therapy for anti-PD-1-resistant metastatic lung cancer. The libraries were made with immunoSEQ v3. Profiling relied on immunoSEQ multiplex PCR, and the TCRdb table lists in-frame clones only, not all of them. The data show approximately 60,000 clones, 73% seen once. Time point in this sample: pre-treatment sample, taken before nivolumab and TIL therapy. The starting material was blood, obtained at baseline. The receptor set was obtained from a person aged 30 to 80 with non-small cell lung cancer.

This clone was found a few times. This sequence joins TRBV6-4 and TRBJ2-1, with 9 bases lining up with TRBD2. This CDR3 comprises 16 residues. From germline, CDR1 is MRHNA and CDR2 SNTAGT. With V trimmed by 3 bases and J by 4 bases, 7 bases remained unmatched. DNA for the CDR3: TGTGCCAGCAGTGAATTCGGCGGGGGGGCGTACAATGAGCAGTTCTTC. Its translation is CASSEFGGGAYNEQFF.

This chain joins TRBV28 and TRBJ1-2; the match to TRBD1 covers 7 bases. Germline lookup yields CDR1 MDHEN and CDR2 SYDVKM. V trimming: 6 bases; J trimming: 8 bases; junction bases outside the gene matches: 6. The CDR3 contains 12 residues. The CDR3 loop is CASSSDRFGYTF. The DNA for the CDR3 is TGTGCCAGCAGCTCGGACAGGTTCGGCTACACCTTC.

This clone has only a few counts. The gene calls are TRBV7-9 and TRBJ1-2; D gene uncertain. V lost 5 bases, J lost 11 bases, and 15 bases lay in between. Looked up from germline, CDR1 is SEHNR and CDR2 is FQNEAQ (reference sequence). The CDR3 runs 12 residues. CDR3 amino acids: CASSPLEGSYTF. The CDR3 bases are TGTGCCAGCAGCCCGCTCGAGGGCAGTTACACCTTC.

The CDR3 region is CASSQGQGNYETQYF. CDR3 bases: TGTGCCAGTAGTCAGGGACAGGGTAATTACGAGACCCAGTACTTC. The chain uses TRBV19 and TRBJ2-5; 9 bases line up with TRBD1. The V gene end was trimmed by 5 bases and the J gene end by 5 bases; junction bases not matched to a gene: 9. From germline, CDR1 is LNHDA and CDR2 SQIVND (reference sequence). This CDR3 region has 15 residues.

This clone turned up a few times. The genes are TRBV6-1 and TRBJ1-1; D uncertain. Germline V lookup: CDR1 MNHNS, CDR2 SASEGT. The CDR3 runs to 14 residues. Trimming took 7 bases from V and 2 from J, leaving 14 bases between them. The CDR3 sequence is CASTNQQSNTEAFF. The DNA of the CDR3 is TGTGCCAGCACTAACCAACAATCCAACACTGAAGCTTTCTTT.

In its sample, this clone was seen once. The chain has TRBV28 and TRBJ2-7, with TRBD1 as a possible D gene (6 bases). Germline CDR1 MDHEN, CDR2 SYDVKM. V lost 3 bases, J lost 0 bases, and 9 bases lay in between. CDR3 length equals 14 residues. The CDR3 nucleotides read TGTGCCAGCAGTTTTAGGGACAACTCCTACGAGCAGTACTTC. This codes for CASSFRDNSYEQYF.

The rearrangement joins TRBV27 to TRBJ2-7; 8 bases match TRBD2. The germline V gene has CDR1 MNHEY and CDR2 SMNVEV (reference sequence). V lost 4 bases to trimming and J lost 6 bases; unmatched junction nucleotides: 5. The CDR3 length is 13 residues. The CDR3 DNA reads TGTGCCAGCAGTTGGCGGGAGGATACCGAGCAGTACTTC. As protein: CASSWREDTEQYF.

The genes are TRBV29-1 and TRBJ2-5; D is undetermined. The J call may not be correct, given that the DNA end is closer to TRBJ2-7. From germline, CDR1 is SQVTM and CDR2 ANQGSEA. This CDR3 spans 13 amino acids. This chain's CDR3 is CSVFRPNTYEQYF. The CDR3 DNA follows: TGCAGCGTTTTCCGACCTAATACCTACGAGCAGTACTTC.

This clone was seen only once. This rearrangement joins TRBV16 to TRBJ1-1, with 8 positions matching TRBD1. CDR3 length: 13 amino acids. Germline trimming cut 5 bases from V and 1 base from J; bases unmatched to any gene: 0. CDR1 and CDR2 (germline): KGHSY, FQNENV. The CDR3 nucleotides are TGTGCCAGCAGCGACAGGGGGAACACTGAAGCTTTCTTT. This encodes CASSDRGNTEAFF. The whole variable domain, remainder taken from reference TRBV16 and TRBJ1-1, is GEEVAQTPKHLVRGEGQKAKLYCAPIKGHSYVFWYQQVLKNEFKFLISFQNENVFDETGMPKERFSAKCLPNSPCSLEIQATKLEDSAVYFCASSDRGNTEAFFGQGTRLTVV.

J is TRBJ2-2 and V is TRBV14; D unresolved. Germline assignment: CDR1 SGHDN and CDR2 FVKESK. The CDR3 loop spans 15 amino acids. Between the trimmed V and J ends, which lost 1 base and 1 base, there was a span of 7 bases. In DNA form, the CDR3 reads TGTGCCAGCAGCCAAGTAGGCTGGAACACCGGGGAGCTGTTTTTT. Its protein is CASSQVGWNTGELFF.

This clone was seen a few times. The chain has TRBV5-4 and TRBJ2-7; possibly TRBD2 for D (5 bases). From germline, CDR1 is SGHNT and CDR2 YYREEE (reference sequence). The V end was cut by 0 bases, the J end by 2 bases, with 6 bases between. This CDR3 region has 13 residues. DNA for the CDR3: TGTGCCAGCAGCTTGGCGGGGACCTACGAGCAGTACTTC. Translating it yields CASSLAGTYEQYF.

The chain recombines TRBV7-7 with TRBJ2-5; 7 bases map to TRBD2. The CDR3 runs to 13 residues. The trim removed 6 bases at V and 5 bases at J, leaving 6 bases unmatched. Germline loops: CDR1 SSHAT, CDR2 FNYEAQ (reference sequence). In nucleotides, the CDR3 is TGTGCCAGCAGACCTTTTAGCGGGGAGACCCAGTACTTC. Translation: CASRPFSGETQYF.

This clone was seen a few times. V usage is TRBV11-3 and J usage is TRBJ1-1, with TRBD1 matching over 11 bases. The junction had 3 bases not matched to a gene; V was cut back by 3 bases and J by 3 bases. The CDR3 runs 15 residues. Germline values: CDR1 SGHNT, CDR2 YENEEA. CDR3 sequence (DNA): TGTGCCAGCAGCTTGGGACAGGGGGTAGACACTGAAGCTTTCTTT. Amino acid sequence: CASSLGQGVDTEAFF.

The V and J genes are TRBV2 and TRBJ2-7; TRBD2 matches at 7 bases. CDR1 and CDR2 (germline): SNHLY, FYNNEI. J gave up 2 bases and V 8 bases, and 0 bases lay outside the gene matches. This CDR3 has 11 amino acids. The CDR3 DNA follows: TGTGCCAGCCGGGAGGCCTACGAGCAGTACTTC. Protein: CASREAYEQYF. The whole variable domain, filled in from reference TRBV2 and TRBJ2-7, reads EPEVTQTPSHQVTQMGQEVILRCVPISNHLYFYWYRQILGQKVEFLVSFYNNEISEKSEIFDDQFSVERPDGSNFTLKIRSTKLEDSAMYFCASREAYEQYFGPGTRLTVT.

The V and J genes are TRBV11-2 and TRBJ2-1, with 12 bases fitting TRBD2. Looked up from germline, CDR1 is SGHAT and CDR2 is FQNNGV. This CDR3 comprises 18 residues. V dropped 6 bases and J dropped 6; count of bases not matched to a gene: 15. The CDR3: CASRSLAGGLDGVNEQFF. DNA of the CDR3: TGTGCCAGCAGGAGTCTAGCGGGGGGGCTTGATGGCGTCAATGAGCAGTTCTTC.

The chain uses TRBV11-3 and TRBJ2-3; D is uncertain. The CDR3 is 12 amino acids. CDR1 SGHNT and CDR2 YENEEA come from the germline V gene. The V gene lost 4 bases and the J gene lost 5 bases, with 7 bases spanning the gap. The CDR3 loop reads CASSSAGDTQYF. CDR3 coding DNA: TGTGCCAGCAGCTCCGCAGGAGATACGCAGTATTTT.

The chain is built from TRBV11-3 and TRBJ1-1; D is unclear. Germline CDR1 reads SGHNT; CDR2 reads YENEEA. This CDR3 region has 14 residues. V lost 6 bases and J 2 bases, leaving 13 bases between the germline ends. CDR3 bases: TGTGCCAGCAGTTGGGGAGCCGGAAACACTGAAGCTTTCTTT. It encodes CASSWGAGNTEAFF.

The chain uses TRBV28 and TRBJ2-1, with 10 bases lining up with TRBD1. This CDR3 has 19 residues. Germline lookup yields CDR1 MDHEN and CDR2 SYDVKM. V lost 5 bases to trimming and J lost 0 bases; unmatched junction nucleotides: 13. The CDR3 protein is CASSHRDRGPSSSYNEQFF. CDR3 coding DNA: TGTGCCAGCAGTCACCGGGACAGGGGTCCTTCGAGCTCCTACAATGAGCAGTTCTTC.

This clone was detected a few times. The rearrangement joins TRBV30 to TRBJ1-1; D gene uncertain. Germline CDR1 reads GTSNPN; CDR2 reads SVGIG (reference sequence). The CDR3 is 11 residues long. Trimming removed 3 bases at V and 10 bases at J, with 12 bases between. The CDR3 nucleotides are TGTGCCTGGAGCACCCTTTACGGAGCTTTCTTT. It specifies CAWSTLYGAFF.

The chain employs TRBV5-5 and TRBJ2-1; TRBD2 might be the D (6 bases). Germline V gene lookup returns CDR1 SGHKS and CDR2 YYEKEE (reference sequence). The CDR3 is made up of 14 amino acids. V lost 1 base and J 7 bases, leaving 12 bases between the germline ends. CDR3 sequence: CASSLTGGRNEQFF. The CDR3 DNA is TGTGCCAGCAGCTTGACCGGGGGTCGGAATGAGCAGTTCTTC. Based on the CDR3 plus reference TRBV5-5 and TRBJ2-1, the full variable domain is DAGVTQSPTHLIKTRGQQVTLRCSPISGHKSVSWYQQVLGQGPQFIFQYYEKEERGRGNFPDRFSARQFPNYSSELNVNALLLGDSALYLCASSLTGGRNEQFFGPGTRLTVL.